The 27 T cell receptor beta chains below come from one sample, sequenced in a study of T cells in tumors after PD-1 blockade (dated by TCRdb to between 2018 and 2020). Library method: the immunoSEQ multiplex PCR assay. Entries here come from immuneACCESS through TCRdb and include only in-frame sequences with V and J called. Some clones fail to appear in such tables; in the studies checked, an unresolved V gene covers under half of the shortfall, and the cause of the remainder is unknown. This sample gives 60,000 to 65,000 clones in total; approximately 74% of them show up just once. The ten biggest clones cover approximately 4.8% of the sample. The time point label corresponds to: after anti-PD-1 therapy. The source material was PBMCs, sampled after anti-PD-1 treatment. All receptors come from a human donor with basal cell carcinoma.

The chain recombines TRBV5-8 with TRBJ2-5; D gene uncertain. V was cut by 0 bases and J by 7 bases, with 10 bases left in between. The CDR3 length is 13 residues. Germline V gene lookup returns CDR1 SGHTS and CDR2 YDEGEE. CDR3 amino acids: CASSLGLIRTQYF. In DNA form, the CDR3 reads TGTGCCAGCAGCTTGGGCCTCATCCGGACCCAGTACTTC.

This chain connects TRBV28 to TRBJ1-4; 8 nucleotides line up with TRBD1. Germline V gives CDR1 MDHEN, CDR2 SYDVKM. The J segment lost 8 bases and the V segment lost 5 bases, leaving 7 bases of the junction unmatched. The CDR3 covers 14 residues. For the CDR3, the DNA is TGTGCCAGCAGTCCAGTCGACAGGGGAGAAAAACTGTTTTTT. It translates to CASSPVDRGEKLFF.

This clone was counted between two and nine times. The chain links TRBV5-6 to TRBJ2-3; 7 positions agree with TRBD1. The CDR3 is 15 residues long. With 3 bases clipped from V and 0 bases from J, the junction kept 4 bases outside the gene matches. Germline V lookup: CDR1 SGHDT, CDR2 YYEEEE. CDR3 sequence reads: CASSSDRVSTDTQYF. CDR3 sequence (DNA): TGTGCCAGCAGCTCCGACAGGGTTAGCACAGATACGCAGTATTTT.

The chain is built from TRBV4-2 and TRBJ2-2; no clear D. Trimming stripped 0 bases from V and 9 bases from J, with 8 bases between. The CDR3 loop spans 13 amino acids. Germline-derived CDR1 and CDR2 are LGHNA and YNFKEQ. CDR3 sequence: CASSQDIGRELFF. The DNA of the CDR3 is TGTGCCAGCAGCCAAGATATAGGCAGGGAGCTGTTTTTT.

V usage is TRBV20-1 and J usage is TRBJ2-7; tentatively, D is TRBD1 or TRBD2 (6 bases each). Trimming took 6 bases from V and 3 from J, leaving 24 bases between them. The CDR3 runs to 16 residues. CDR1 DFQATT and CDR2 SNEGSKA come from the germline V gene (reference sequence). The CDR3 nucleotides read TGCAGTGCCAGTAGCCCGGGACACCTGGGGGGCTACGAGCAGTACTTC. The encoded protein is CSASSPGHLGGYEQYF.

This chain joins TRBV4-1 and TRBJ2-3, with TRBD1 matching 7 bases. Germline V lookup: CDR1 MGHRA, CDR2 YSYEKL. V shed 1 base and J 0 bases; nucleotides not matched to a gene: 7. This CDR3 region has 17 residues. CDR3 sequence (DNA): TGCGCCAGCAGCCAAGTAGGACAGGAAGGTAGCACAGATACGCAGTATTTT. This translates into CASSQVGQEGSTDTQYF.

This clone was detected only a few times. The chain carries TRBV6-5 and TRBJ2-7; 9 bases match TRBD2. The CDR3 is made up of 15 amino acids. V trimming: 2 bases; J trimming: 5 bases; junction bases outside the gene matches: 7. The germline V gene encodes CDR1 MNHEY and CDR2 SVGAGI. The CDR3 DNA follows: TGTGCCAGCAGTTACACGGCTAGCGGGGCCAACGAGCAGTACTTC. Translated, it gives CASSYTASGANEQYF.

The chain carries TRBV5-5 and TRBJ1-5; weak D call: TRBD1 (5 bases). The germline CDR1 and CDR2 sequences are SGHKS and YYEKEE (reference sequence). This CDR3 spans 15 amino acids. V lost 0 bases to trimming and J lost 5 bases, with 12 bases between them. The CDR3 bases are TGTGCCAGCAGCTTGGTTGGGGACGCCGATCAGCCCCAGCATTTT. Encoded protein: CASSLVGDADQPQHF.

This chain uses TRBV18 with TRBJ2-7; tentative D call: TRBD2 (6 bases). Germline V gene sequence: CDR1 KGHSH, CDR2 LQKENI. V dropped 3 bases and J dropped 7 bases, with 13 bases sitting between them. The CDR3 is made up of 13 amino acids. CDR3 region: CASSPALAGEQYF. CDR3 DNA: TGTGCCAGCTCACCCGCCCTGGCGGGGGAGCAGTACTTC.

The rearrangement uses TRBV28 and TRBJ1-1, with a weak D call TRBD1 (6 bases). The germline CDR1 and CDR2 sequences are MDHEN and SYDVKM. The CDR3 covers 15 residues. The V and J ends lost 6 bases and 1 base respectively, with 15 bases between them. The CDR3 DNA reads as TGTGCCAGCAGCTCTCGAGAACAGGGGAACACTGAAGCTTTCTTT. Protein: CASSSREQGNTEAFF.

The rearrangement joins TRBV28 to TRBJ1-2; 10 bases line up with TRBD1. CDR1 and CDR2 (germline): MDHEN, SYDVKM. V was pared by 4 bases and J by 3 bases, with 5 bases of the junction left unmatched. The CDR3 has 15 residues. In DNA, the CDR3 is TGTGCCAGCAGTTCGACAGGGGGCGCAGACTATGGCTACACCTTC. Translating it yields CASSSTGGADYGYTF.

V gene TRBV29-1 combines with J gene TRBJ2-7; TRBD1 agrees at 10 bases. The CDR3 runs to 14 residues. V lost 6 bases to trimming and J lost 3 bases; unmatched junction nucleotides: 8. In germline, CDR1 is SQVTM, CDR2 ANQGSEA. CDR3 in DNA: TGCAGCGTAACCTGGGGGGACAGGGGCTACGAGCAGTACTTC. It specifies CSVTWGDRGYEQYF.

The J gene is TRBJ1-2, the V gene TRBV27; D unclear. V was clipped by 9 bases and J by 3 bases, with 11 bases between them. The CDR3 consists of 12 residues. The germline V gene has CDR1 MNHEY and CDR2 SMNVEV (reference sequence). CDR3 loop: CASGERYYGYTF. CDR3 in DNA: TGTGCCAGTGGAGAGAGGTACTATGGCTACACCTTC.

Only one count was recorded for this clone. The rearrangement links TRBV5-1 to TRBJ2-2, with 7 positions matching TRBD1. Trimming removed 4 bases from V and 5 bases from J; junction bases left unmatched: 5. This CDR3 spans 14 amino acids. CDR1 and CDR2 from the germline V gene are SGHRS and YFSETQ. CDR3: CASSPGGQTGELFF. The DNA for the CDR3 is TGCGCCAGCAGCCCTGGGGGACAGACCGGGGAGCTGTTTTTT.

The genes are TRBV6-6 and TRBJ2-5; no firm D call. Germline assignment: CDR1 MNHNY and CDR2 SVGAGI (reference sequence). The CDR3 runs 14 residues. Trimming took 10 bases from V and 5 from J, leaving 20 bases between them. CDR3 sequence (DNA): TGTGCCACCAAGGGCCTCCCTGGGCCGGAGACCCAGTACTTC. Protein product: CATKGLPGPETQYF.

The chain carries TRBV3-1 (or the pseudogene TRBV3-2) and TRBJ1-5; perhaps TRBD1 as D (5 bases). Germline V gene data show CDR1 as LGHDT and CDR2 as YNNKEL (reference sequence). V lost 1 base, J lost 6 bases, and 13 bases lay in between. The CDR3 extends over 15 amino acids. CDR3 bases: TGTGCCAGCAGCCAAGGTCAGGGCGAGAGTCAGCCCCAGCATTTT. Translated: CASSQGQGESQPQHF.

This clone was detected only a few times. The chain is built from TRBV7-9 and TRBJ1-2; possible D gene TRBD1, 6 bases. Germline lookup yields CDR1 SEHNR and CDR2 FQNEAQ (reference sequence). The CDR3 has 14 amino acids. Trimming removed 6 bases from V and 0 bases from J, with 11 bases in between. Written as DNA, the CDR3 is TGTGCCAGCAGGAGGGACACTTCTAACTATGGCTACACCTTC. Translated: CASRRDTSNYGYTF.

This clone was observed a single time. This sequence joins TRBV6-2 or TRBV6-3 and TRBJ2-5, with 11 positions matching TRBD2. V lost 6 bases to trimming and J lost 5 bases; unmatched junction nucleotides: 8. The CDR3 extends over 15 amino acids. The germline gives CDR1 MNHEY, CDR2 SVGEGT. The CDR3 region is CASSRTSGGFETQYF. DNA for the CDR3: TGTGCCAGCAGCCGAACTAGCGGGGGATTTGAGACCCAGTACTTC.

The sample holds a few counts of this clone. This chain connects TRBV6-6 to TRBJ1-1; 8 bases line up with TRBD1. Germline V gene data show CDR1 as MNHNY and CDR2 as SVGAGI (reference sequence). V shed 6 bases, J shed 5 bases, and the junction held 2 bases outside the gene matches. The CDR3 has 12 amino acids. Here the CDR3 reads CASRDRVTEAFF. CDR3 nucleotide sequence: TGTGCCAGCAGGGACAGGGTTACTGAAGCTTTCTTT.

The DNA for the CDR3 is TGTGCCAGCAGCTCCGGACAGCGCACAGATACGCAGTATTTT. Protein product: CASSSGQRTDTQYF. The genes are TRBV11-3 and TRBJ2-3; D is possibly TRBD1 (6 bases). Trimming pared 4 bases from V and 1 base from J, leaving 9 bases between. Germline loops: CDR1 SGHNT, CDR2 YENEEA. The CDR3 covers 14 residues.

The chain couples TRBV5-1 to TRBJ2-3; tentative D call: TRBD1 (6 bases). The CDR3 runs 14 residues. V gave up 0 bases and J gave up 2 bases, with 7 bases separating them. Germline V gives CDR1 SGHRS, CDR2 YFSETQ. The CDR3 sequence: CASSLGDTTDTQYF. The CDR3 DNA sequence: TGCGCCAGCAGCTTGGGGGACACCACAGATACGCAGTATTTT.

The rearrangement uses TRBV10-3 and TRBJ1-2, with a tentative D call TRBD1 (5 bases). Trimming cost V 2 bases and J 7 bases, with 5 bases left between them. The CDR3 totals 11 residues. Germline V gene sequence: CDR1 ENHRY, CDR2 SYGVKD. The chain's CDR3 is CAISEGAGYTF. The DNA for the CDR3 is TGTGCCATCAGTGAGGGGGCTGGCTACACCTTC.

This clone has more than one count but fewer than ten. The V call is TRBV20-1, the J call TRBJ1-2; tentative D call: TRBD1 (5 bases). The length of the CDR3 is 11 residues. Trimming left V 4 bases short and J 8 bases short, with 11 bases between. The germline CDR1 and CDR2 sequences are DFQATT and SNEGSKA (reference sequence). Here the CDR3 reads CSATGGQGYTF. CDR3 DNA sequence: TGCAGTGCTACCGGTGGACAAGGCTACACCTTC.

V gene TRBV18 combines with J gene TRBJ1-1; no definite D call. The V and J ends lost 0 bases and 0 bases respectively, with 5 bases between them. The CDR3 extends over 14 amino acids. Per the germline V gene, CDR1 is KGHSH and CDR2 is LQKENI. The DNA of the CDR3 is TGTGCCAGCTCACCACCGGGTTTGAACACTGAAGCTTTCTTT. It translates to CASSPPGLNTEAFF.

This rearrangement joins TRBV19 to TRBJ2-2; 11 nucleotides agree with TRBD2. CDR1 and CDR2 (germline): LNHDA, SQIVND (reference sequence). After removal of 6 bases from V and 6 bases from J, the junction contained 9 bases not matched to a gene. CDR3 size: 16 residues. CDR3 DNA sequence: TGTGCCAGTAGGGTGACTAGCGGGGAAGTCGCCGGGGAGCTGTTTTTT. Translated: CASRVTSGEVAGELFF. The full variable domain, in which reference TRBV19 and TRBJ2-2 provide the parts outside the CDR3, is DGGITQSPKYLFRKEGQNVTLSCEQNLNHDAMYWYRQDPGQGLRLIYYSQIVNDFQKGDIAEGYSVSREKKESFPLTVTSAQKNPTAFYLCASRVTSGEVAGELFFGEGSRLTVL.

This chain links TRBV28 with TRBJ1-4; D gene ambiguous. The CDR3 covers 14 residues. The germline V gene encodes CDR1 MDHEN and CDR2 SYDVKM. V was pared by 5 bases and J by 5 bases, with 12 bases between. The CDR3 sequence is CASSLSGQNEKLFF. As DNA, the CDR3 is TGTGCCAGCAGTCTGAGCGGGCAGAATGAAAAACTGTTTTTT.

The chain recombines TRBV6-5 with TRBJ2-7, with D possibly matching TRBD1 (5 bases). From germline, CDR1 is MNHEY and CDR2 SVGAGI. V gave up 6 bases and J gave up 4 bases, with 10 bases separating them. The CDR3 covers 12 residues. CDR3 protein: CASSQGMYEQYF. The CDR3 nucleotides read TGTGCCAGCAGCCAGGGAATGTACGAGCAGTACTTC.